This TCR beta chain was found in a study of blood T cell repertoires in COVID-19 (dated by TCRdb to the early 2020s). For the wider study: Samples covering the acute and convalescent phases of COVID-19 were provided by collaborators in the United States, Italy and Spain. The prospective study material was composed of cDNA or gDNA derived from T cells, B-cell-depleted T cells, or PBMCs. Subjects who had been exposed to COVID-19, were actively infected with it, or had recovered from it provided the deeply sampled blood TCRbeta repertoires that made up the dataset. The repertoires were made available in a free public database intended to serve as a resource for research on the immune response to SARS-CoV-2. Samples came from the ongoing ImmuneRACE study (first 160 participants) plus 1,254 subjects from 6 global collaborators. The sample metadata nearly always contained a de-identified subject ID, COVID-19 status, age in years and sex. Where available, HLA class I and class II types were taken from metadata supplied by the sample provider and were not determined by assay-based typing.

Participants in the prospective study were aged about 18 to 95 years, lived in more than 20 United States geographic areas, and enrolled through a virtual design. To assign participants to cohorts, the prospective study relied on clinical history that participants themselves reported in a screening survey and a study questionnaire. Recovered participants in ImmuneRACE Cohort 3 were defined as having two consecutive negative NP/OP PCR tests, clearance from a healthcare professional, or resolution of symptoms. In the prospective study, whole blood, serum and a nasopharyngeal or oropharyngeal swab were collected from each participant by mobile phlebotomists. Prospective study participants could optionally give additional blood draws and questionnaires over an approximately 2-month period. Prospective study blood samples were shipped either frozen or at room temperature before DNA extraction. The immunoSEQ Assay, a bias-controlled multiplex PCR, was used to amplify TCRbeta CDR3 regions from genomic DNA. The paper's data handling went like this. The number of nucleated cells in each sample was estimated from the amplification of reference gene primers within the assay. To quantify the absolute abundance of each unique TCRbeta CDR3 rearrangement, sequence reads were collapsed and filtered. Productive Simpson clonality was computed per sample as the square root of Simpson's diversity index over productive rearrangements. TCRdb limited this immuneACCESS table to in-frame rearrangements with V and J called. A share of clones is missing; checked studies link under half to unresolved V genes, and the rest is unexplained. V and J calls plus clone size are reproduced from that table; the DNA served to infer D and trimming. For this sample the table gives around 300,000 clones, of which under 90% were detected only once. Around 9% of the sample is in the top ten clones.

About this clone itself: The target of this receptor is not known. Per-base qualities were not stored, and no clone one base away is much larger.

Study-wide findings and limitations: The amount of clinical and demographic metadata varied by source and participant and was provided uncurated.

As encoded in the germline V gene, CDR1 is MGHRA while CDR2 is YSYEKL. The CDR3 runs 15 residues from the cysteine to the phenylalanine. Only CDR3 DNA remains: 45 bases, in frame from the first base. Between the V and J ends, shortened by 4 bases and 0 bases respectively, the junction contains 10 bases. This receptor was taken from a woman in her twenties or thirties who had recovered from COVID-19. This sequence uses TRBV4-1 and TRBJ2-1; no D gene can be assigned with confidence. The sequenced sample consisted of PBMCs or T cells enriched from blood (not recorded which). CDR3 protein: CASSPDRSSYNEQFF. Here is the DNA: TGCGCCAGCAGCCCAGATCGGAGCTCCTACAATGAGCAGTTCTTC.